Listed below are T cell receptor beta chains from one sample, sequenced in a study of blood T cell repertoires in COVID-19. The assay was immunoSEQ multiplex PCR, and TCRdb's table has in-frame clones only and misses some. The sample lists approximately 300,000 clones, more than 75% occurring once. The specimen sequenced was peripheral blood. The receptors shown here come from a woman aged 45-59 years with acute or convalescent COVID-19. The CDR3 runs from the conserved cysteine through the conserved F or W. A D gene is named only where the DNA matches it firmly. Clone size, where shown, is once, few, many, or a class for clones that have expanded.

TRBJ2-3	TRBV7-9	-	-	TGTGCCAGCAGCTCCCGCCGGGGTGGGTATTCTGGCACAGATACGCAGTATTTT	CASSSRRGGYSGTDTQYF
TRBJ1-5	TRBV29-1	-	-	TGCAGCGTTATCGGACAGTTCAATCAGCCCCAGCATTTT	CSVIGQFNQPQHF
TRBJ2-1	TRBV7-2	TRBD2	once	TGTGCCAGCAGCTACAGCGGGAGACTAGAGCAGTTCTTC	CASSYSGRLEQFF
TRBJ2-7	TRBV24-1	-	once	TGTGCCACCAGTGCAACTGGGGCTTACGAGCAGTACTTC	CATSATGAYEQYF
TRBJ2-7	TRBV24-1	-	-	TGTGCCGATGGGGAGGCAGGCGATTCCTACGAGCAGTACTTC	CADGEAGDSYEQYF
TRBJ1-4	TRBV30	TRBD1	-	TGTGCCTGGAGTGGTGGGACAGGGGGCGAAAAACTGTTTTTT	CAWSGGTGGEKLFF
TRBJ2-5	TRBV3-1/TRBV3-2	TRBD1	-	TGTGCCAGCAGCCTATCGGGACAGCAAGAGACCCAGTACTTC	CASSLSGQQETQYF
TRBJ2-3	TRBV18	TRBD2	once	TGTGCCAGCTCACTCCTATTGGAAGCGGGAGGGCCGAAACAGGATACGCAGTATTTT	CASSLLLEAGGPKQDTQYF
TRBJ2-1	TRBV28	TRBD2	-	TGTGCCAGCAGTTTAGGGACTAGCGGGAAAAATGAGCAGTTCTTC	CASSLGTSGKNEQFF
TRBJ1-2	TRBV7-8	-	-	TGTGCCAGCAGCCCCCGGTCGCGCGATTATGGCTACACCTTC	CASSPRSRDYGYTF
TRBJ1-1	TRBV28	-	-	TGTGCCAGCCAACAGTCGATCGGGAACACTGAAGCTTTCTTT	CASQQSIGNTEAFF
TRBJ2-1	TRBV19	TRBD1	-	TGTGCCAGTAGTTACCCGGGACAGACGGGGCGCAATGAGCAGTTCTTC	CASSYPGQTGRNEQFF
TRBJ2-7	TRBV28	-	-	TGTGCCAGCCGCCTTGTGGCAGGGCGACACGAGCAGTACTTC	CASRLVAGRHEQYF
TRBJ1-5	TRBV27	TRBD1	-	TGTGCCAGCAGTTTACGCGGACAGGGGTTTTACGGTCAGCCCCAGCATTTT	CASSLRGQGFYGQPQHF
TRBJ2-1	TRBV10-2	TRBD2	-	TGCGCCAGCAGTGGGACTAGCGGGAGCGGATGGTTCTTC	CASSGTSGSGWFF
TRBJ2-7	TRBV5-4	-	-	TGTGCCAGCAGCCCAAGCCTCGGGGGTAGCTACGAGCAGTACTTC	CASSPSLGGSYEQYF
TRBJ2-5	TRBV5-1	TRBD2	-	TGCGCCAGCAACGCGGGAGGGCCGGAGACCCAGTACTTC	CASNAGGPETQYF
TRBJ2-1	TRBV19	-	-	TGTGCCAGTAAAAGGGAGAGCTCCTACAATGAGCAGTTCTTC	CASKRESSYNEQFF
TRBJ1-1	TRBV29-1	-	-	TGCAGCGTTGTGACAGGGAACACTGAAGCTTTCTTT	CSVVTGNTEAFF
TRBJ2-3	TRBV29-1	-	-	TGCAGCGTTGAAGGACCAGGCAAGTTCACAGATACGCAGTATTTT	CSVEGPGKFTDTQYF
TRBJ1-3	TRBV4-1	-	-	TGCGCCAGCAGCCAGCAATCCGACAGACTGTCTGGAAACACCATATATTTT	CASSQQSDRLSGNTIYF
TRBJ1-2	TRBV5-1	-	-	TGCGCCAGCAGCCCCATTAACTATGGCTACACCTTC	CASSPINYGYTF
TRBJ1-5	TRBV10-2	-	-	TGCGCCAGCAGTGAGAACAGGGCAAATCAGCCCCAGCATTTT	CASSENRANQPQHF
TRBJ2-1	TRBV4-1	TRBD2	-	TGCGCCAGCAGCCGCGGGGTTAGCGGGAGGGACAATGAGCAGTTCTTC	CASSRGVSGRDNEQFF
TRBJ1-1	TRBV27	TRBD1	once	TGTGCCAGCACCCCGGAAATAACCGGGACAGGGGGCGCCTGGGACACTGAAGCTTTCTTT	CASTPEITGTGGAWDTEAFF
TRBJ1-1	TRBV11-2	-	once	TGTGCCAGCAGCGCCAGGGGCTACACTGAAGCTTTCTTT	CASSARGYTEAFF
TRBJ2-7	TRBV5-1	TRBD1	-	TGCGCCAGCAGGATCGGGACAGGGAGTGTCGAGCAGTACTTC	CASRIGTGSVEQYF
TRBJ1-2	TRBV5-1	TRBD1	-	TGCGCCAGCAGCGTACAGGGGGTGGATGGCTACACCTTC	CASSVQGVDGYTF
TRBJ1-3	TRBV9	-	-	TGTGCCAGCAGAGGGGGTTCTGGAAACACCATATATTTT	CASRGGSGNTIYF
TRBJ1-5	TRBV7-2	TRBD1	-	TGTGCCAGCAGCTTAAAGGGGGCAAGCAATCAGCCCCAGCATTTT	CASSLKGASNQPQHF
TRBJ2-3	TRBV24-1	-	few	TGTGCCACCAGTGATACGGGGGTTACCGAGGGGTACACAGATACGCAGTATTTT	CATSDTGVTEGYTDTQYF
TRBJ2-1	TRBV24-1	-	-	TGTGCCACCAGTGTAGACGGGGCCTACAATGAGCAGTTCTTC	CATSVDGAYNEQFF
TRBJ2-3	TRBV18	-	-	TGTGCCAGCTCACCTGCTACGACGAGGGATACGCAGTATTTT	CASSPATTRDTQYF
TRBJ2-2	TRBV5-6	-	few	TGTGCCAGCAGCTCGTACGTGACTCTGGCGAACACCGGGGAGCTGTTTTTT	CASSSYVTLANTGELFF
TRBJ2-3	TRBV6-5	TRBD1	-	TGTGCCAGCACCGGGACAGGGTTAGATACGCAGTATTTT	CASTGTGLDTQYF
TRBJ1-4	TRBV29-1	TRBD1	few	TGCAGCGGAATACAGGGGGCGAGGGAAAAACTGTTTTTT	CSGIQGAREKLFF
TRBJ1-1	TRBV13	-	few	TGTGCCAGCAGAAAACAGGGCCGGAACACTGAAGCTTTCTTT	CASRKQGRNTEAFF